This T cell receptor beta chain was observed in a study of OX40 agonist ivuxolimab in advanced cancers. Notes on the study in general: CD4+ and CD8+ blood T cells expanded clonally by week 6 at 0.1 to 3.0 mg/kg.

This CDR3 is 12 amino acids long. V lost 1 base to trimming and J lost 10 bases, with 9 bases between them. From germline, CDR1 is SGHTA and CDR2 FQGNSA. Some clones are missing from TCRdb's copy, which holds only in-frame ones; the method was immunoSEQ multiplex PCR. Altogether around 67,000 clones are present, 88% being singletons, with the ten largest covering around 0.97%. Worth noting for this clone: Its antigen remains unknown.

The sample here was CD4+ or CD8+ T cells sorted from blood, taken in a trial of the OX40 agonist ivuxolimab. The V and J genes are TRBV7-2 and TRBJ2-3, with D possibly being TRBD1 (5 bases). The source of this sequence is an adult with an advanced solid tumor such as melanoma, head and neck, liver or kidney cancer. The CDR3 loop reads CASSLEVGPQYF. The CDR3 coding sequence is TGTGCCAGCAGCTTAGAGGTGGGGCCGCAGTATTTT.